Shown below are 17 T cell receptor beta chains from a single sample sequenced in a study of cytomegalovirus exposure and HLA in healthy donors. The repertoire was sequenced with immunoSEQ multiplex PCR; TCRdb's copy has only in-frame clones and lacks some. The data show 65,000 to 80,000 clones, with approximately 93% seen just once and around 2.1% held by the top ten. Sequencing was carried out using PBMCs. Receptor source: a woman in her late teens or twenties in good health and CMV-seronegative.

The J gene is TRBJ1-1, the V gene TRBV5-1; maybe TRBD1 (5 bases). Germline lookup yields CDR1 SGHRS and CDR2 YFSETQ. Between the trimmed V and J ends, which lost 6 bases and 6 bases, there was a span of 21 bases. The CDR3 loop spans 15 amino acids. The CDR3 sequence: CASNRGSEDLPEAFF. The CDR3 DNA reads TGCGCCAGCAATAGGGGTTCAGAGGACCTTCCTGAAGCTTTCTTT.

The chain carries TRBV27 and TRBJ2-7; D is perhaps TRBD2 (5 bases). The CDR3 is 13 amino acids. V was clipped by 2 bases and J by 6 bases, with 11 bases between them. In germline, CDR1 is MNHEY, CDR2 SMNVEV (reference sequence). In DNA form, the CDR3 reads TGTGCCAGCAGTTTAAGCGGCAGCGCCGAGCAGTACTTC. It specifies CASSLSGSAEQYF.

The chain joins TRBV13 to TRBJ1-2; TRBD1 might be the D (6 bases). With 3 bases removed from V and 1 base from J, the gap between germline ends came to 9 bases. The germline gives CDR1 PRHDT, CDR2 FYEKMQ (reference sequence). This CDR3 is built from 14 residues. CDR3 sequence: CASSLGQYNYGYTF. DNA of the CDR3: TGTGCCAGCAGCTTGGGACAATATAACTATGGCTACACCTTC.

The chain links TRBV6-1 to TRBJ2-2, with D perhaps TRBD2 (7 bases). This CDR3 has 16 residues. The germline V gene encodes CDR1 MNHNS and CDR2 SASEGT. Trimming shortened V by 2 bases and J by 5 bases, and 15 bases separated the two germline ends. The CDR3 spells CASSEYARGGTGELFF. For the CDR3, the DNA is TGTGCCAGCAGTGAATACGCCAGGGGAGGGACCGGGGAGCTGTTTTTT.

This sequence joins TRBV27 and TRBJ1-1; D is ambiguous. The V end was cut by 2 bases, the J end by 0 bases, with 7 bases between. This CDR3 is 14 amino acids long. Germline V gene sequence: CDR1 MNHEY, CDR2 SMNVEV (reference sequence). In DNA, the CDR3 is TGTGCCAGCAGTTTAGGAGTTATGAACACTGAAGCTTTCTTT. This sequence encodes CASSLGVMNTEAFF.

The V and J genes are TRBV29-1 and TRBJ2-7; 8 positions agree with TRBD1. The V and J ends lost 3 bases and 6 bases, in that order; junction bases with no gene match: 13. Germline V gene data show CDR1 as SQVTM and CDR2 as ANQGSEA. The CDR3 has 15 residues. The CDR3 loop is CSVDSSTGDPLEQYF. CDR3 DNA sequence: TGCAGCGTTGATAGTTCGACAGGGGACCCCCTCGAGCAGTACTTC.

The rearrangement uses TRBV7-6 and TRBJ2-2; 10 nucleotides agree with TRBD1. The V gene end was trimmed by 8 bases and the J gene end by 6 bases; junction bases not matched to a gene: 9. Germline-derived CDR1 and CDR2 are SGHVS and FNYEAQ. This CDR3 has 15 amino acids. CDR3 coding DNA: TGTGCCAGCCTGGGACAGGGGATCGGAGCCGGGGAGCTGTTTTTT. Its translation is CASLGQGIGAGELFF.

V and J are TRBV6-9 and TRBJ1-5; maybe TRBD1 (5 bases). V gave up 2 bases and J gave up 0 bases, with 17 bases separating them. CDR1 and CDR2 (germline): MNHGY, SVAAGI. The CDR3 is 18 residues long. CDR3 DNA sequence: TGTGCCAGCAGTTATAAAATACCCGACAGCTATAGCAATCAGCCCCAGCATTTT. Translating it yields CASSYKIPDSYSNQPQHF.

CDR3 bases: TGCGCCAGCAGCCCAATGTTTGACAGGGCCAAATACAATGAGCAGTTCTTC. Amino acid sequence: CASSPMFDRAKYNEQFF. J is TRBJ2-1 and V is TRBV10-2, with 7 bases that match TRBD1. Germline CDR1 and CDR2: WSHSY and SAAADI. J lost 4 bases, V lost 6 bases, and 15 bases had no gene match. This CDR3 region has 17 residues.

The genes are TRBV5-5 and TRBJ1-3; a weak D match, TRBD1 (6 bases). V gave up 4 bases and J gave up 0 bases, with 14 bases separating them. The CDR3 runs to 16 residues. Germline CDR1 reads SGHKS; CDR2 reads YYEKEE (reference sequence). Here the CDR3 DNA reads TGTGCCAGCAGCCGGACAGACACAATCTCTGGAAACACCATATATTTT. Its protein product is CASSRTDTISGNTIYF.

The CDR3 sequence is CASSAGLVGDTQYF. DNA of the CDR3: TGTGCCAGCAGCGCGGGACTAGTAGGGGATACGCAGTATTTT. V gene TRBV9 combines with J gene TRBJ2-3; TRBD2 agrees at 8 bases. This CDR3 has 14 amino acids. V lost 3 bases and J lost 6; bases outside the gene matches: 6. Per the germline V gene, CDR1 is SGDLS and CDR2 is YYNGEE.

The gene calls are TRBV28 and TRBJ2-7; no firm D call. The V gene's germline CDR1 is MDHEN and CDR2 SYDVKM. The germline V and J ends were trimmed by 6 bases and 3 bases, with 12 bases remaining between them. This CDR3 has 13 amino acids. For the CDR3, the DNA is TGTGCCAGCAGGAGACCGGAGCTCTACGAGCAGTACTTC. Its translation is CASRRPELYEQYF.

This chain connects TRBV13 to TRBJ2-3; 7 bases are a match to TRBD1. Trimming removed 5 bases from V and 4 bases from J; junction bases left unmatched: 9. Per the germline V gene, CDR1 is PRHDT and CDR2 is FYEKMQ (reference sequence). The CDR3 has 15 residues. CDR3 sequence reads: CASSAQTGLADTQYF. The CDR3 DNA follows: TGTGCCAGCAGCGCCCAGACAGGGCTGGCAGATACGCAGTATTTT.

The J gene is TRBJ1-4, the V gene TRBV2; no clear D. Germline lookup yields CDR1 SNHLY and CDR2 FYNNEI. Trimming took 1 base from V and 10 from J, leaving 13 bases between them. The CDR3 is 14 amino acids. For the CDR3, the DNA is TGTGCCAGCAGTGAAGGGGCCCTTATAGGAAAACTGTTTTTT. This translates into CASSEGALIGKLFF.

This rearrangement joins TRBV10-1 to TRBJ2-2; tentatively, D is TRBD1 (7 bases). The germline CDR1 and CDR2 sequences are WNHNN and SYGVQD (reference sequence). V was cut by 8 bases and J by 4 bases, with 14 bases left in between. There are 14 residues in the CDR3. The CDR3 nucleotides read TGCGCCAGCCAAGACAGGGACTTCACCGGGGAGCTGTTTTTT. Translation: CASQDRDFTGELFF.

The CDR3 is CASSPSGNTEAFF. CDR3 bases: TGCGCCAGCAGCCCATCGGGAAACACTGAAGCTTTCTTT. The chain links TRBV5-1 to TRBJ1-1; D unresolved. Germline CDR1 SGHRS, CDR2 YFSETQ. The CDR3 length is 13 residues. The V end lost 4 bases, the J end lost 2 bases, and 9 bases lay between the germline ends.

The chain employs TRBV2 and TRBJ2-1, with 7 bases lining up with TRBD2. The CDR3 length is 15 residues. Germline assignment: CDR1 SNHLY and CDR2 FYNNEI. With V trimmed by 5 bases and J by 3 bases, 7 bases remained unmatched. The CDR3 sequence is CASSSLAAVYNEQFF. As DNA, the CDR3 is TGTGCCAGCAGTTCTCTAGCGGCAGTCTACAATGAGCAGTTCTTC.